The clone carrying this T cell receptor (beta chain) was seen once. Its antigen is unidentified. The record originates from a study of radiation and T cells in renal cell carcinoma. Study summary: Nephrectomy followed 15 Gy stereotactic body radiation by 4 weeks.

Sample time point: blood 2 weeks post-SBRT. Sample treatment: 15 Gy SBRT to primary tumor, nephrectomy 4 weeks later. The patient's renal cell carcinoma had clear cell pathology. Method: immunoSEQ multiplex PCR; TCRdb's copy keeps in-frame clones and lacks some. In the table there are approximately 79,000 clones, 82% of which are singletons. The germline V and J ends were trimmed by 7 bases and 3 bases, with 8 bases remaining between them. The CDR3 consists of 11 residues. CDR1 and CDR2 (germline): SQVTM, ANQGSEA. General study points: In blood, top tumor clones expanded by 2 weeks, shrinking by 4.

This receptor was identified in a man between 60 and 75 years old with renal cell carcinoma. The sequenced sample was blood, obtained from a patient whose treatment included radiotherapy and nephrectomy. The chain recombines TRBV29-1 with TRBJ2-3; no clear D gene. The chain's CDR3 is CSAYETDTQYF. Here the CDR3 DNA reads TGCAGCGCATACGAGACAGATACGCAGTATTTT.